This T cell receptor (beta chain) was observed in a study of shared clonotypes between healthy human individuals. Study at large: Donors had three CD4 naive, three CD4 memory, two CD8 naive and one CD8 memory plate apiece. Findings and limits, study-wide: Estimated richness values were generally larger in naive subsets than in memory subsets. For sorted subsets, rarefaction showed incomplete sequencing despite large depth. Researchers sampled blood only, noting tissue repertoires likely differ.

CD45RO-negative, CCR7-positively selected cells formed the naive CD8 fraction, excluding terminally differentiated effector memory CD45RA+ cells. Germline assignment: CDR1 LNHDA and CDR2 SQIVND (reference sequence). The CDR3 consists of 11 residues. Clones were sequenced by immunoSEQ multiplex PCR, and TCRdb holds only the in-frame ones, with some missing. In the table there are approximately 600,000 clones, roughly 96% of which are singletons. Note on this clone: Its antigen remains unidentified.

Sequencing input: naive CD8+ T cells sorted from blood. The clonotype was recovered from a woman between 25 and 40 years old in good health. The V call is TRBV19, the J call TRBJ2-7, with 8 bases that match TRBD1. TRBJ2-5 explains the end of the DNA better; the J call may be wrong. DNA for the CDR3: TGTGCCAGTATAGGACAGGGGACCCAGTACTTC. As protein: CASIGQGTQYF.